A single sample gave rise to the 32 T cell receptor beta chains below, sequenced in a study of Ad26.COV2.S vaccination and SARS-CoV-2 variants. The treatment here: roughly 20 received Ad26.COV2.S at low or high dose, single or two shots; roughly five received placebo; per-sample allocation not given. Sampling was performed 63 days after the first vaccine or placebo injection. Sequencing used immunoSEQ multiplex PCR; TCRdb keeps in-frame clones, though not all of them. The sample has a few hundred thousand clones, roughly 85% seen once; the top ten hold around 7.4%. The material was peripheral blood, obtained in a trial of Ad26.COV2.S vaccine versus placebo. These receptors came from a person aged 18-60 years who received the Ad26.COV2.S COVID-19 vaccine or a placebo.

The rearrangement links TRBV5-1 to TRBJ2-7; 13 nucleotides align to TRBD2. Germline lookup yields CDR1 SGHRS and CDR2 YFSETQ. J was trimmed by 6 bases and V by 4 bases; bases with no gene match: 7. This CDR3 contains 15 residues. The CDR3 DNA reads as TGCGCCAGCAGCCTGACTAGCGGGAGGCCGATCGAGCAGTACTTC. Translated, it gives CASSLTSGRPIEQYF.

CDR3 DNA: TGCGCCAGCAGCTTCTACGGGGTCGGCTACACCTTC. Translating gives CASSFYGVGYTF. V and J are TRBV4-3 and TRBJ1-2; D is uncertain. Deletions cut 5 bases from V and 8 bases from J, with 12 bases between. Germline lookup yields CDR1 LGHNA and CDR2 YSLEER. The CDR3 has 12 amino acids.

CDR3 in DNA: TGTGCCAGCAGTTTAGGGGCCTACGGTGAAAAACTGTTTTTT. It translates to CASSLGAYGEKLFF. V usage is TRBV27 and J usage is TRBJ1-4, with D perhaps matching TRBD1 (5 bases). The CDR3 runs 14 residues. CDR1 is MNHEY and CDR2 is SMNVEV in the germline V gene (reference sequence). V lost 2 bases and J 7 bases, leaving 11 bases between the germline ends.

The chain employs TRBV29-1 and TRBJ1-4, with TRBD1 matching 7 bases. Trimming at V came to 6 bases and at J to 4 bases, leaving 8 bases not matched to a gene. Per germline, CDR1 SQVTM and CDR2 ANQGSEA. The CDR3 loop spans 14 amino acids. The CDR3 DNA is TGCAGCGTGGTCGGGACAGTAGATAATGAAAAACTGTTTTTT. This codes for CSVVGTVDNEKLFF.

This sequence joins TRBV3-1 (or the pseudogene TRBV3-2) and TRBJ2-3, with a weak D call TRBD2 (7 bases). The V end lost 7 bases, the J end lost 4 bases, and 15 bases lay between the germline ends. The CDR3 loop spans 14 amino acids. Germline values: CDR1 LGHDT, CDR2 YNNKEL (reference sequence). The CDR3 nucleotides read TGTGCCAGCATTGGTGGGCGGGGGCCAGATACGCAGTATTTT. Protein product: CASIGGRGPDTQYF.

The chain uses TRBV19 and TRBJ1-5; D perhaps matches TRBD1 (5 bases). V lost 7 bases, J lost 3 bases, and 10 bases lay in between. The CDR3 covers 13 residues. Per the germline V gene, CDR1 is LNHDA and CDR2 is SQIVND (reference sequence). The CDR3 reads CASNGDYNQPQHF. DNA of the CDR3: TGTGCCAGTAATGGGGACTACAATCAGCCCCAGCATTTT. Full variable domain (missing parts from reference TRBV19 and TRBJ1-5): DGGITQSPKYLFRKEGQNVTLSCEQNLNHDAMYWYRQDPGQGLRLIYYSQIVNDFQKGDIAEGYSVSREKKESFPLTVTSAQKNPTAFYLCASNGDYNQPQHFGDGTRLSIL.

Turning to this clone: The junction and the germline gene differ at one end; a read error may be behind it. The CDR3 DNA follows: TGTGCCAGCAGCCTAGCGGGAGGGCCAAGAACCGGGGAGCTGTTTTTT. It is translated as CASSLAGGPRTGELFF. The chain couples TRBV7-7 to TRBJ2-2, with 12 bases lining up with TRBD2. Germline V CDR1 and CDR2: SSHAT, FNYEAQ (reference sequence). This CDR3 comprises 16 residues. The whole variable domain, remainder taken from reference TRBV7-7 and TRBJ2-2, is GAGVSQSPRYKVTKRGQDVTLRCDPISSHATLYWYQQALGQGPEFLTYFNYEAQPDKSGLPSDRFSAERPEGSISTLTIQRTEQRDSAMYRCASSLAGGPRTGELFFGEGSRLTVL.

This rearrangement joins TRBV21-1 to TRBJ2-1; TRBD1, as called in the table, went unchecked against the DNA. TRBV21-1 is reported as a pseudogene. CDR3 length: 16 residues. CDR3 sequence: CASSKGGTGGFSEQFF. Written as DNA, the CDR3 is TGTGCCAGCAGCAAGGGTGGGACAGGGGGTTTTAGTGAGCAGTTCTTC.

This clone was detected only once. The chain has TRBV15 and TRBJ1-2, with D possibly TRBD1 on 5 matching bases. Trimming left V 4 bases short and J 4 bases short, with 16 bases between. The CDR3 loop spans 15 amino acids. From germline, CDR1 is LNHNV and CDR2 YYDKDF (reference sequence). The CDR3 DNA is TGTGCCACCAGCAACCCCGGGACGGTTCTCTATGGCTACACCTTC. Translating it yields CATSNPGTVLYGYTF.

The J gene is TRBJ1-5, the V gene TRBV27; no reliable D call. CDR3 length equals 14 residues. V lost 7 bases, J lost 1 base, and 11 bases lay in between. Germline V gives CDR1 MNHEY, CDR2 SMNVEV (reference sequence). CDR3 in DNA: TGTGCCAGCACGAGGACGGGGAGCAATCAGCCCCAGCATTTT. This translates into CASTRTGSNQPQHF.

The V call is TRBV3-1 (or the pseudogene TRBV3-2), the J call TRBJ1-3; 9 bases agree with TRBD1. CDR3 length: 16 amino acids. Unmatched junction bases numbered 5, after V lost 4 bases and J lost 1 base. CDR1 is LGHDT, CDR2 YNNKEL, per germline (reference sequence). CDR3: CASSPGQGGSGNTIYF. Here the CDR3 DNA reads TGTGCCAGCAGCCCGGGACAGGGAGGTTCTGGAAACACCATATATTTT.

The sample holds many counts of this clone. This chain joins TRBV30 and TRBJ1-2, with 8 bases fitting TRBD1. Trimming removed 3 bases from V and 5 bases from J; junction bases left unmatched: 8. This CDR3 is 14 amino acids long. Looked up from germline, CDR1 is GTSNPN and CDR2 is SVGIG (reference sequence). CDR3 residues: CAWRARRGLYGYTF. The CDR3 DNA sequence: TGTGCCTGGAGGGCCCGCAGGGGGCTTTATGGCTACACCTTC.

The chain links TRBV6-2 or TRBV6-3 to TRBJ1-4, with 7 bases identical to TRBD1. CDR3 length equals 17 residues. The junction had 15 bases not matched to a gene; V was cut back by 5 bases and J by 6 bases. Germline CDR1 reads MNHEY; CDR2 reads SVGEGT. CDR3 nucleotides: TGTGCCAGCAGTAGAGCCCGGATACACAGGGGTGATGAAAAACTGTTTTTT. Protein product: CASSRARIHRGDEKLFF.

V usage is TRBV6-6 and J usage is TRBJ1-4; TRBD1 is a possible D gene (5 bases). The CDR3 totals 15 residues. CDR1 is MNHNY and CDR2 is SVGAGI in the germline V gene (reference sequence). V gave up 7 bases and J gave up 5 bases, with 17 bases separating them. CDR3 sequence reads: CASINAAGSNEKLFF. CDR3 nucleotides: TGTGCCAGCATCAACGCGGCAGGGTCAAATGAAAAACTGTTTTTT.

The rearrangement joins TRBV20-1 to TRBJ2-1; the match to TRBD2 covers 10 bases. The CDR3 has 14 residues. Germline V gene lookup returns CDR1 DFQATT and CDR2 SNEGSKA (reference sequence). The V gene end was trimmed by 3 bases and the J gene end by 16 bases; junction bases not matched to a gene: 15. CDR3 coding DNA: TGCAGTGCTAGTCAGGGTCTAGCGGGGGTCGGAAGTTTCTTC. Its translation is CSASQGLAGVGSFF.

The genes are TRBV6-2 or TRBV6-3 and TRBJ2-1, with 7 bases lining up with TRBD2. The CDR3 has 17 amino acids. CDR1 MNHEY and CDR2 SVGEGT come from the germline V gene. The V gene end was trimmed by 2 bases and the J gene end by 8 bases; junction bases not matched to a gene: 15. CDR3 loop: CASSYTSSGPWSYEQFF. The CDR3 nucleotides read TGTGCCAGCAGTTACACCTCTAGCGGACCCTGGTCGTATGAGCAGTTCTTC.

The gene calls are TRBV2 and TRBJ2-7, with D possibly being TRBD2 (6 bases). The germline CDR1 and CDR2 sequences are SNHLY and FYNNEI. The CDR3 has 13 amino acids. The V end lost 6 bases, the J end lost 3 bases, and 12 bases lay between the germline ends. This chain's CDR3 is CASSVAALYEQYF. The DNA of the CDR3 is TGTGCCAGCAGCGTAGCGGCTCTCTACGAGCAGTACTTC.

This clone was observed a single time. This chain links TRBV7-6 with TRBJ2-2; the D gene is possibly TRBD2 (6 bases). V lost 1 base and J 3 bases, leaving 6 bases between the germline ends. CDR3 length: 14 residues. Germline-derived CDR1 and CDR2 are SGHVS and FNYEAQ. The CDR3 loop is CASSLGGDTGELFF. CDR3 sequence (DNA): TGTGCCAGCAGCTTAGGCGGGGACACCGGGGAGCTGTTTTTT.

V is TRBV7-6 and J is TRBJ2-1; 11 nucleotides align to TRBD2. After removal of 6 bases from V and 4 bases from J, the junction contained 11 bases not matched to a gene. Germline V lookup: CDR1 SGHVS, CDR2 FNYEAQ. There are 17 residues in the CDR3. The CDR3 DNA reads TGTGCCAGCAGACCTCGGGGGGGGACTAGCGGTTACAATGAGCAGTTCTTC. Protein sequence: CASRPRGGTSGYNEQFF. The full variable domain, rest sourced from reference TRBV7-6 and TRBJ2-1, is GAGVSQSPRYKVTKRGQDVALRCDPISGHVSLYWYRQALGQGPEFLTYFNYEAQQDKSGLPNDRFSAERPEGSISTLTIQRTEQRDSAMYRCASRPRGGTSGYNEQFFGPGTRLTVL.

The V and J genes are TRBV4-1 and TRBJ1-4; D gene ambiguous. V was trimmed by 1 base and J by 8 bases, leaving 17 bases between them. The CDR3 loop spans 16 amino acids. The V gene's germline CDR1 is MGHRA and CDR2 YSYEKL. This chain's CDR3 is CASSQGVLGRWEKLFF. The CDR3 bases are TGCGCCAGCAGCCAAGGAGTGCTAGGTCGGTGGGAAAAACTGTTTTTT.

This clone was seen a few times. The CDR3 nucleotides are TGTGCCAGCAGCCTCAGTAGCGGGAGGGCCCGCTACGAGCAGTACTTC. It encodes CASSLSSGRARYEQYF. The gene calls are TRBV11-3 and TRBJ2-7; 11 bases line up with TRBD2. V shed 5 bases and J 3 bases; nucleotides not matched to a gene: 9. From germline, CDR1 is SGHNT and CDR2 YENEEA. This CDR3 comprises 16 residues.

The rearrangement joins TRBV4-2 to TRBJ1-2; 9 nucleotides match TRBD1. The CDR3 sequence is 17 residues long. Trimming at V came to 1 base and at J to 8 bases, leaving 14 bases not matched to a gene. Germline values: CDR1 LGHNA, CDR2 YNFKEQ. CDR3 residues: CASSQGSDPQGAHGYTF. The CDR3 DNA is TGTGCCAGCAGCCAAGGATCAGATCCACAGGGGGCTCACGGCTACACCTTC.

The chain has TRBV9 and TRBJ2-2; D ambiguous. The germline gives CDR1 SGDLS, CDR2 YYNGEE. The CDR3 length is 14 residues. V gave up 1 base and J gave up 5 bases, with 9 bases separating them. This CDR3 is CASSVHYRTGELFF. CDR3 nucleotide sequence: TGTGCCAGCAGCGTACACTACCGAACCGGGGAGCTGTTTTTT.

V is TRBV9 and J is TRBJ2-1; a weak D match, TRBD1 (6 bases). CDR1 and CDR2 (germline): SGDLS, YYNGEE. The CDR3 has 16 amino acids. The germline V and J ends were trimmed by 4 bases and 5 bases, with 19 bases remaining between them. The chain's CDR3 is CASSPGITGLNNEQFF. Here the CDR3 DNA reads TGTGCCAGCAGCCCGGGAATTACAGGGCTGAACAATGAGCAGTTCTTC.

This chain links TRBV15 with TRBJ2-3, with a tentative D call TRBD1 (6 bases). CDR3 size: 15 residues. The germline V gene has CDR1 LNHNV and CDR2 YYDKDF (reference sequence). Trimming stripped 1 base from V and 5 bases from J, with 13 bases between. CDR3 in DNA: TGTGCCACCAGCAGAGTAAAGACAGGCTTAGATACGCAGTATTTT. This translates into CATSRVKTGLDTQYF.

This clone was recorded only once. This sequence joins TRBV19 and TRBJ1-1; D is uncertain. V lost 7 bases and J 7 bases, leaving 13 bases between the germline ends. This CDR3 contains 12 residues. Per germline, CDR1 LNHDA and CDR2 SQIVND (reference sequence). CDR3 sequence (DNA): TGTGCCAGTAAATCTCGCGGGGTTGAAGCTTTCTTT. Its protein is CASKSRGVEAFF.

The V and J genes are TRBV20-1 and TRBJ1-3; perhaps TRBD1 as D (6 bases). V was shortened by 3 bases and J by 3 bases, with 18 bases between the two germline ends. CDR1 and CDR2 (germline): DFQATT, SNEGSKA (reference sequence). The length of the CDR3 is 16 residues. CDR3 DNA: TGCAGTGCTAGTTATGGAGGGGGATCGGTTGGAAACACCATATATTTT. This translates into CSASYGGGSVGNTIYF.

The chain employs TRBV19 and TRBJ2-1, with D possibly matching TRBD2 (5 bases). Germline CDR1 LNHDA, CDR2 SQIVND (reference sequence). Trimming cost V 3 bases and J 0 bases, with 9 bases left between them. This CDR3 has 15 residues. The CDR3 sequence: CASSISGNSYNEQFF. The DNA of the CDR3 is TGTGCCAGTAGTATCTCGGGGAACTCCTACAATGAGCAGTTCTTC.

The CDR3 protein is CASSLSPGNGYTF. Here the CDR3 DNA reads TGCGCCAGCAGCTTGTCCCCGGGAAATGGCTACACCTTC. This chain joins TRBV5-1 and TRBJ1-2; D not resolved. Deletions cut 1 base from V and 6 bases from J, with 10 bases between. The germline CDR1 and CDR2 sequences are SGHRS and YFSETQ. The length of the CDR3 is 13 residues.

The chain couples TRBV14 to TRBJ1-2; no definite D call. Germline V gene data show CDR1 as SGHDN and CDR2 as FVKESK. This CDR3 region has 14 residues. Between the trimmed V and J ends, which lost 4 bases and 2 bases, there was a span of 11 bases. The CDR3 reads CASSPLNRNYGYTF. The CDR3 DNA reads TGTGCCAGCAGCCCGCTGAACCGGAACTATGGCTACACCTTC.

This chain connects TRBV5-1 to TRBJ2-2, with D unclear. The CDR3 spans 12 residues. Trimming shortened V by 4 bases and J by 2 bases, and 3 bases separated the two germline ends. Per germline, CDR1 SGHRS and CDR2 YFSETQ. In nucleotides, the CDR3 is TGCGCCAGCAGCATTAACACCGGGGAGCTGTTTTTT. Protein: CASSINTGELFF.

The chain employs TRBV7-9 and TRBJ2-5; no clear D. The CDR3 is made up of 11 amino acids. Per the germline V gene, CDR1 is SEHNR and CDR2 is FQNEAQ (reference sequence). Trimming shortened V by 7 bases and J by 4 bases, and 7 bases separated the two germline ends. The chain's CDR3 is CASTSGETQYF. Here the CDR3 DNA reads TGTGCCAGCACCTCCGGAGAGACCCAGTACTTC.